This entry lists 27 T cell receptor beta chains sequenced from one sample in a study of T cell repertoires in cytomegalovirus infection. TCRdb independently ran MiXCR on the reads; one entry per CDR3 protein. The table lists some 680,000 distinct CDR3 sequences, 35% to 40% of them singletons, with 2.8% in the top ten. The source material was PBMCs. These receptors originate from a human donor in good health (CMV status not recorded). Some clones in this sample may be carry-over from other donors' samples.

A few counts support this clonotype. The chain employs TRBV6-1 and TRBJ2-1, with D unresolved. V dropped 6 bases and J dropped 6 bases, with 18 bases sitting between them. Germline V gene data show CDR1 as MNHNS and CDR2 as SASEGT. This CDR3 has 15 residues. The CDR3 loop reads CASRESHALRNEQFF. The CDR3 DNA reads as TGTGCCAGCAGGGAAAGTCACGCCCTACGCAATGAGCAGTTCTTC.

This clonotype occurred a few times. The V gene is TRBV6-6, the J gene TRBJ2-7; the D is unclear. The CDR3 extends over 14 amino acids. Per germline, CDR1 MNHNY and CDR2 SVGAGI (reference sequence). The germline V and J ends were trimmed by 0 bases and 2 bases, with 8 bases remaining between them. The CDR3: CASSYSDGPYEQYF. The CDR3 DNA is TGTGCCAGCAGTTACTCGGACGGCCCCTACGAGCAGTACTTC.

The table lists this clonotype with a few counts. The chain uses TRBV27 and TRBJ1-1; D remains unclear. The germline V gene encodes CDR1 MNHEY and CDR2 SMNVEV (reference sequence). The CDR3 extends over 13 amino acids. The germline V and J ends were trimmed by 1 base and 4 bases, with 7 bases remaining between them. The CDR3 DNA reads TGTGCCAGCAGTTTATTCGGCCGCACTGAAGCTTTCTTT. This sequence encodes CASSLFGRTEAFF.

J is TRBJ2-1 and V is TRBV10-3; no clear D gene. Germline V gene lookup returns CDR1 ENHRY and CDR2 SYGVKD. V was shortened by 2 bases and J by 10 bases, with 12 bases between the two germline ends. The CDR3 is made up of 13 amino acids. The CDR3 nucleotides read TGTGCCATCAGTGAGGGAACCAGCAGGGAGCAGTTCTTC. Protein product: CAISEGTSREQFF.

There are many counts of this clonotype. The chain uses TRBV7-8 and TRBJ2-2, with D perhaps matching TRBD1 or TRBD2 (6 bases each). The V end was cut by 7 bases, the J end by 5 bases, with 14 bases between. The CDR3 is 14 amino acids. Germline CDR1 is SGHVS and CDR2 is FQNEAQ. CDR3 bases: TGTGCCAGCAACGGAGGGGGTGGGACCGGGGAGCTGTTTTTT. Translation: CASNGGGGTGELFF.

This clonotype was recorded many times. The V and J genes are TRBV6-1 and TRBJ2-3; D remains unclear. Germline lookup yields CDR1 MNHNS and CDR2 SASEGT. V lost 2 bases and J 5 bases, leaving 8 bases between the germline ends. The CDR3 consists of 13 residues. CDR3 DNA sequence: TGTGCCAGCAGTGAAATTCGGCAAGATACGCAGTATTTT. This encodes CASSEIRQDTQYF.

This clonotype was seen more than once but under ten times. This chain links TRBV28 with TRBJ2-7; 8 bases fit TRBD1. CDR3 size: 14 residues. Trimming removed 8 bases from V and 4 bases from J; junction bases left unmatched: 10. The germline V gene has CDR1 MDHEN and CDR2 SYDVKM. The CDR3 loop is CASHSTGENYEQYF. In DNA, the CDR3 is TGTGCCAGCCACTCGACAGGGGAGAATTACGAGCAGTACTTC.

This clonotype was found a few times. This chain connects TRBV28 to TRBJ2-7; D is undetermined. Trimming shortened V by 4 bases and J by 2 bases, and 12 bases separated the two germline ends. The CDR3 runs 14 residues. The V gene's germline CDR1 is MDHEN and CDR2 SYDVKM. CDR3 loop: CASSSSTQTYEQYF. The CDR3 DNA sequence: TGTGCCAGCAGTTCATCGACCCAAACCTACGAGCAGTACTTC.

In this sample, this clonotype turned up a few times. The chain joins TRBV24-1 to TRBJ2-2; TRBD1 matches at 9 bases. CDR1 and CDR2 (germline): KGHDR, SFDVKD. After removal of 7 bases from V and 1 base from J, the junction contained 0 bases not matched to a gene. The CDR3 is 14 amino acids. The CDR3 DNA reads TGTGCCACCAGGGACAGGGGGAACACCGGGGAGCTGTTTTTT. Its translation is CATRDRGNTGELFF.

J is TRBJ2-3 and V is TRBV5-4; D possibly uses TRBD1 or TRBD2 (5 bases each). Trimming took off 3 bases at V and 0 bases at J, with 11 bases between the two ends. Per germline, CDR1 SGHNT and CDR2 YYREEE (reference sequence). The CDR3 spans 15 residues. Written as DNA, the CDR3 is TGTGCCAGCAGCTGGGGGTCCGCTAGCACAGATACGCAGTATTTT. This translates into CASSWGSASTDTQYF.

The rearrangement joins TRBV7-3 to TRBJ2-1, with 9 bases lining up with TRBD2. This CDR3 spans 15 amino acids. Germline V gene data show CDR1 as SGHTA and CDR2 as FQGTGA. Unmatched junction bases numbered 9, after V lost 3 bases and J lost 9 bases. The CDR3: CASSFAGGISGEQFF. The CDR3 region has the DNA TGTGCCAGCAGCTTTGCGGGGGGGATATCTGGTGAGCAGTTCTTC.

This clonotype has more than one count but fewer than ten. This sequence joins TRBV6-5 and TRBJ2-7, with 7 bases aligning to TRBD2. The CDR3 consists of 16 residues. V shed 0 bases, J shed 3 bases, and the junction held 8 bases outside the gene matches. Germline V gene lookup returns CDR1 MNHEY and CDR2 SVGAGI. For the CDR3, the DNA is TGTGCCAGCAGTTACTCGGGGGGGAGGGTAGACTACGAGCAGTACTTC. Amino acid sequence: CASSYSGGRVDYEQYF.

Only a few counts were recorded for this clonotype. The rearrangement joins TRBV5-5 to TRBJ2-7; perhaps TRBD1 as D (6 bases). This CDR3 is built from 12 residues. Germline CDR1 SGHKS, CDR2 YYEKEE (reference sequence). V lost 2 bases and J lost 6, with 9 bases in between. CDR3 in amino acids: CASSFSGVEQYF. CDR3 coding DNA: TGTGCCAGCAGCTTCTCAGGGGTCGAGCAGTACTTC.

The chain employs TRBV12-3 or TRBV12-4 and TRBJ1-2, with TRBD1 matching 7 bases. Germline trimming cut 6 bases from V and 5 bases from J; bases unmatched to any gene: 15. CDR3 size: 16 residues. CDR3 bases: TGTGCCAGCAGGGGGCCAACAGGGGTCAACCATTATGGCTACACCTTC. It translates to CASRGPTGVNHYGYTF.

CDR3 amino acids: CSATYRDRAWNDGYTF. CDR3 DNA sequence: TGCAGTGCTACTTACCGGGACAGGGCCTGGAACGATGGCTACACCTTC. The genes are TRBV20-1 and TRBJ1-2; 9 nucleotides agree with TRBD1. The ends lost 4 bases at V and 6 bases at J; junction bases unmatched: 15. The germline V gene encodes CDR1 DFQATT and CDR2 SNEGSKA (reference sequence). The CDR3 consists of 16 residues.

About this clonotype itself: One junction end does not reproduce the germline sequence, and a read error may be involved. This CDR3 is CASSFSRSSYKEQFF. The CDR3 nucleotides read TGTGCCAGCAGCTTTTCGAGGAGCTCCTACAAAGAGCAGTTCTTC. The rearrangement uses TRBV7-8 and TRBJ2-1, with D unresolved. The germline gives CDR1 SGHVS, CDR2 FQNEAQ. The CDR3 spans 15 residues.

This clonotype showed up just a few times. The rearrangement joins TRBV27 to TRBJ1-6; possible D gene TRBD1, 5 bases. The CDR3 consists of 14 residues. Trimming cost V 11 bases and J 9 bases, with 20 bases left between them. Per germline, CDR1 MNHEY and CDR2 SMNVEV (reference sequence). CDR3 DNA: TGTGCCCGCTCGCAGGGATCGCGGGTTTCACCCCTCCACTTT. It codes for CARSQGSRVSPLHF.

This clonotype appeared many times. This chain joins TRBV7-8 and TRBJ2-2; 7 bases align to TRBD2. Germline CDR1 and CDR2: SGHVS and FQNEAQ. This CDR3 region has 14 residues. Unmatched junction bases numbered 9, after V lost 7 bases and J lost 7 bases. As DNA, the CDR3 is TGTGCCAGCACCGAGGCGGGGGAGGGCGGGGAGCTGTTTTTT. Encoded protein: CASTEAGEGGELFF.

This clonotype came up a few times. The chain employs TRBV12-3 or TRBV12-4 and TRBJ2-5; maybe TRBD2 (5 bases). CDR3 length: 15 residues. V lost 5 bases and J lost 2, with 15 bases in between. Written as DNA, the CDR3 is TGTGCCAGCAGTCGACTACACGACCCTCAAGAGACCCAGTACTTC. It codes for CASSRLHDPQETQYF.

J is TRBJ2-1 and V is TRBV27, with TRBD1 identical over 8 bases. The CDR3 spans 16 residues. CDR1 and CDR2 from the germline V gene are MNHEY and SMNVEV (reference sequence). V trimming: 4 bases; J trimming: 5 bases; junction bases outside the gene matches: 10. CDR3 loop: CASSSFLDRGDNEQFF. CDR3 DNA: TGTGCCAGCAGTTCCTTCCTCGACAGGGGAGACAATGAGCAGTTCTTC.

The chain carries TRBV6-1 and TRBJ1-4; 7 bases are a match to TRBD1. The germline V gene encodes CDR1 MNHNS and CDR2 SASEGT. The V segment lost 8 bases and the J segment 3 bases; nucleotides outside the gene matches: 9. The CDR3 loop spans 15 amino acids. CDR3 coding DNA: TGTGCCAGCGCTCCGCGACAGGGTCCTAATGAAAAACTGTTTTTT. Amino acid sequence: CASAPRQGPNEKLFF.

CDR3 loop: CASSAEGTQPQHF. CDR3 sequence (DNA): TGTGCCAGCAGTGCAGAGGGTACTCAGCCCCAGCATTTT. The chain links TRBV25-1 to TRBJ1-5; D ambiguous. The CDR3 has 13 amino acids. V was pared by 4 bases and J by 6 bases, with 10 bases between. CDR1 MGHDK and CDR2 SYGVNS come from the germline V gene.

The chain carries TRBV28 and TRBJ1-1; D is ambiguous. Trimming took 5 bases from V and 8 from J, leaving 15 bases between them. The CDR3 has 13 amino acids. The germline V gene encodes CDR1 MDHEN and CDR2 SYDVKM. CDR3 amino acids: CASSPLPGQEAFF. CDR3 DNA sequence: TGTGCCAGCAGTCCCCTCCCGGGCCAAGAAGCTTTCTTT.

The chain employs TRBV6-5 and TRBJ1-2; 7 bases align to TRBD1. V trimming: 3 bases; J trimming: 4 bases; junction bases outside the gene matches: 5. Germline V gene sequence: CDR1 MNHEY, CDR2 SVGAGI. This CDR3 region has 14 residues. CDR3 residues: CASSYSAGGYGYTF. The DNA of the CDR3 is TGTGCCAGCAGTTATTCGGCAGGGGGCTATGGCTACACCTTC.

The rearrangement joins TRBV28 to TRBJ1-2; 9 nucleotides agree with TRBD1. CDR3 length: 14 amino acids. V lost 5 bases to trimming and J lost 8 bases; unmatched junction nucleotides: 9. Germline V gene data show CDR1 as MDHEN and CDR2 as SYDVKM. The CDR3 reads CASSRKDRGGGYTF. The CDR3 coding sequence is TGTGCCAGCAGTCGAAAGGACAGGGGAGGCGGCTACACCTTC.

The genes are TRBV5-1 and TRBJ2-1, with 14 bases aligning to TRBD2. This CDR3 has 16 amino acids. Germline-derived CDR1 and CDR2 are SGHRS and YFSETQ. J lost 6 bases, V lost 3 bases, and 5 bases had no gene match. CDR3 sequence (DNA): TGCGCCAGCAGCTCAGGACTAGCGGGGGGTCTCAATGAGCAGTTCTTC. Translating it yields CASSSGLAGGLNEQFF.

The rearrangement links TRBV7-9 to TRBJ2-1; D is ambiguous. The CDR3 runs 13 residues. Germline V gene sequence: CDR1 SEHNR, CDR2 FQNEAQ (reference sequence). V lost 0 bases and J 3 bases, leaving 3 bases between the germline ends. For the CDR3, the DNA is TGTGCCAGCAGCTTAGCGGACTACAATGAGCAGTTCTTC. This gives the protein CASSLADYNEQFF.